This TCR beta chain came from a study of tumor-infiltrating lymphocytes in localized non-small cell lung cancer. Measured with immunoSEQ multiplex PCR; TCRdb has only the in-frame clones, and not every one. The data contain thousands of clones, about 79% of them singletons. Study-level points and caveats: Not all patients were TCR sequenced, owing to tissue quantity.

Germline V CDR1 and CDR2: MNHEY, SMNVEV (reference sequence). V was pared by 6 bases and J by 4 bases, with 7 bases of the junction left unmatched. This CDR3 has 14 residues. In regard to this clone: Its antigen is not known.

The sequence derives from a human donor with non-small cell lung cancer. The material sequenced was uninvolved lung tissue not adjacent to the tumor. The chain employs TRBV27 and TRBJ2-5, with 8 nucleotides matching TRBD2. The CDR3 protein is CASRSSGGVETQYF. CDR3 DNA sequence: TGTGCCAGCAGGTCCAGCGGGGGTGTAGAGACCCAGTACTTC.